The clone carrying this T cell receptor beta chain has a handful of counts. CDR1 and CDR2 (germline): SQVTM, ANQGSEA. This CDR3 has 11 residues. V dropped 7 bases and J dropped 6; count of bases not matched to a gene: 6. Produced via immunoSEQ multiplex PCR; TCRdb's table is partial and in-frame only. The repertoire holds 20,000 to 30,000 clones, with 87% as singletons. The data stem from a study of blood T cell dynamics during melanoma immunotherapy. Study context: Standard first-line treatment here was pembrolizumab or nivolumab plus ipilimumab in metastatic melanoma.

Time point indicated: pre-treatment baseline. Disease control meant complete response, partial response or stable disease at 12 weeks. The rearrangement joins TRBV29-1 to TRBJ2-7; 7 bases match TRBD1. The sample here was blood, taken from a patient treated with checkpoint blockade. This receptor was taken from a human donor with melanoma. The CDR3 nucleotides are TGCAGCGGCCGACAGGGATCCGAGCAGTACTTC. Its translation is CSGRQGSEQYF.